These 15 T cell receptor beta chains share one sample of origin, sequenced in a study of blood T cell repertoires in COVID-19. Assay: immunoSEQ multiplex PCR; the TCRdb copy retains only in-frame clones and omits some. Of about 200,000 clones listed, around 79% are singletons. The sample taken for sequencing was peripheral blood. The receptors derive from a woman aged 35 to 49 with COVID-19, enrolled during active disease.

The chain joins TRBV19 to TRBJ1-1; tentative D call: TRBD1 (5 bases). The CDR3 totals 13 residues. Trimming took off 3 bases at V and 3 bases at J, with 8 bases between the two ends. Per the germline V gene, CDR1 is LNHDA and CDR2 is SQIVND (reference sequence). The CDR3: CASSMGGYTEAFF. In DNA, the CDR3 is TGTGCCAGTAGTATGGGGGGTTACACTGAAGCTTTCTTT.

The chain recombines TRBV6-5 with TRBJ1-2; maybe TRBD1 (6 bases). Germline loops: CDR1 MNHEY, CDR2 SVGAGI. The CDR3 has 16 amino acids. V was clipped by 2 bases and J by 4 bases, with 17 bases between them. In nucleotides, the CDR3 is TGTGCCAGCAGTTACGGCGGGGGCCTCACGAGCTATGGCTACACCTTC. Its protein is CASSYGGGLTSYGYTF.

The chain couples TRBV10-3 to TRBJ2-3; weak D call: TRBD2 (6 bases). CDR1 is ENHRY, CDR2 SYGVKD, per germline. CDR3 length: 17 residues. Deletions cut 0 bases from V and 0 bases from J, with 13 bases between. CDR3 in amino acids: CAISESSGTVSTDTQYF. CDR3 nucleotides: TGTGCCATCAGTGAGTCTTCCGGGACTGTTAGCACAGATACGCAGTATTTT.

The chain combines TRBV2 with TRBJ2-5; D unclear. The CDR3 sequence is 11 residues long. The germline V gene encodes CDR1 SNHLY and CDR2 FYNNEI. V gave up 7 bases and J gave up 4 bases, with 7 bases separating them. CDR3 sequence (DNA): TGTGCCAGCAATTCGTTAGAGACCCAGTACTTC. This codes for CASNSLETQYF.

This chain connects TRBV11-2 to TRBJ2-3, with TRBD2 identical over 8 bases. Germline trimming cut 1 base from V and 3 bases from J; bases unmatched to any gene: 9. Per germline, CDR1 SGHAT and CDR2 FQNNGV. This CDR3 comprises 17 residues. CDR3 nucleotide sequence: TGTGCCAGCAGCTTAGGCCTAATAGCGGGAAAGACAGATACGCAGTATTTT. Protein: CASSLGLIAGKTDTQYF.

This clone was seen a few times. The chain has TRBV28 and TRBJ1-3; D might be TRBD1 (6 bases). CDR3 length: 19 amino acids. V shed 5 bases and J shed 0 bases, with 23 bases lying between them. The germline CDR1 and CDR2 sequences are MDHEN and SYDVKM. The DNA for the CDR3 is TGTGCCAGCAGTCCTATCGTACGACAGGACTTTAGCTCTGGAAACACCATATATTTT. Protein sequence: CASSPIVRQDFSSGNTIYF.

The gene calls are TRBV6-5 and TRBJ2-1; TRBD1 matches at 8 bases. CDR1 MNHEY and CDR2 SVGAGI come from the germline V gene. V trimming: 6 bases; J trimming: 0 bases; junction bases outside the gene matches: 4. This CDR3 region has 15 residues. The CDR3 DNA is TGTGCCAGCAGCCGAGGACAGGGCTCCTACAATGAGCAGTTCTTC. Translating gives CASSRGQGSYNEQFF.

The chain joins TRBV6-5 to TRBJ2-3, with a tentative D call TRBD1 (5 bases). V was pared by 2 bases and J by 2 bases, with 14 bases between. This CDR3 is built from 16 residues. Germline V gene sequence: CDR1 MNHEY, CDR2 SVGAGI. This chain's CDR3 is CASSYGSGSYTDTQYF. As DNA, the CDR3 is TGTGCCAGCAGTTACGGGTCAGGGTCCTACACAGATACGCAGTATTTT.

The chain recombines TRBV7-6 with TRBJ2-2, with TRBD1 identical over 7 bases. The length of the CDR3 is 15 residues. V trimming: 5 bases; J trimming: 0 bases; junction bases outside the gene matches: 3. The germline V gene encodes CDR1 SGHVS and CDR2 FNYEAQ. CDR3 loop: CASSRQGANTGELFF. The CDR3 DNA reads as TGTGCCAGCAGCCGACAGGGCGCGAACACCGGGGAGCTGTTTTTT.

The chain couples TRBV3-1 (or the pseudogene TRBV3-2) to TRBJ1-4, with D possibly matching TRBD1 (6 bases). V lost 4 bases to trimming and J lost 4 bases, with 13 bases between them. The CDR3 loop spans 15 amino acids. Looked up from germline, CDR1 is LGHDT and CDR2 is YNNKEL (reference sequence). The CDR3 protein is CASSLPGAFNEKLFF. The CDR3 region has the DNA TGTGCCAGCAGCCTTCCAGGGGCGTTTAATGAAAAACTGTTTTTT.

The chain is built from TRBV12-3 or TRBV12-4 and TRBJ2-1, with a tentative D call TRBD1 (5 bases). This CDR3 has 13 amino acids. Trimming took off 8 bases at V and 1 base at J, with 9 bases between the two ends. For the CDR3, the DNA is TGTGCCAGCTCGCCAGGGTCCTACAATGAGCAGTTCTTC. Its translation: CASSPGSYNEQFF.

The chain carries TRBV10-1 and TRBJ1-1, with 8 bases aligning to TRBD1. After removal of 8 bases from V and 4 bases from J, the junction contained 9 bases not matched to a gene. From germline, CDR1 is WNHNN and CDR2 SYGVQD (reference sequence). The CDR3 runs to 14 residues. CDR3 region: CASGPGQGITEAFF. The DNA for the CDR3 is TGCGCCAGCGGACCAGGACAGGGCATCACTGAAGCTTTCTTT.

The chain combines TRBV6-2 or TRBV6-3 with TRBJ2-2; D is possibly TRBD2 (6 bases). This CDR3 is built from 14 residues. Deletions cut 6 bases from V and 6 bases from J, with 14 bases between. The germline CDR1 and CDR2 sequences are MNHEY and SVGEGT. The CDR3 spells CASSLTGVAGELFF. CDR3 in DNA: TGTGCCAGCAGCCTGACGGGGGTTGCCGGGGAGCTGTTTTTT.

The chain has TRBV19 and TRBJ2-5; D unclear. The CDR3 length is 13 residues. V was cut by 9 bases and J by 1 base, with 12 bases left in between. Germline assignment: CDR1 LNHDA and CDR2 SQIVND (reference sequence). This CDR3 reads CASSTVLQETQYF. The CDR3 DNA reads as TGTGCCAGCTCTACAGTGCTCCAAGAGACCCAGTACTTC.

The rearrangement links TRBV4-3 to TRBJ2-7, with 9 bases matching TRBD2. This CDR3 is built from 17 residues. The germline V gene encodes CDR1 LGHNA and CDR2 YSLEER. Losses at the gene ends were 0 bases for V and 2 bases for J; bases not matched to a gene: 8. CDR3 bases: TGCGCCAGCAGCCAAGAGGTATTCGGCGGGGGGGCCTACGAGCAGTACTTC. Translation gives CASSQEVFGGGAYEQYF.